The next 8 T cell receptor beta chains were all read from a single sample in a study of blood T cell repertoires in COVID-19. TCRdb keeps only in-frame clones here, not all; method: immunoSEQ multiplex PCR. Among 150,000 or so clones listed, approximately 82% were seen once. Source material: peripheral blood. These receptors were obtained from a woman at least 80 years old with acute or convalescent COVID-19.

The CDR3: CASSLGLAGGPYNEQFF. CDR3 in DNA: TGTGCCAGCAGCTTAGGACTAGCGGGAGGGCCGTACAATGAGCAGTTCTTC. The rearrangement links TRBV7-7 to TRBJ2-1, with 14 bases aligning to TRBD2. The CDR3 has 17 residues. Germline loops: CDR1 SSHAT, CDR2 FNYEAQ (reference sequence). V lost 1 base and J lost 4; bases outside the gene matches: 3.

The chain has TRBV30 and TRBJ1-4, with D perhaps TRBD1 (5 bases). The CDR3 spans 13 residues. The V end lost 1 base, the J end lost 5 bases, and 8 bases lay between the germline ends. Germline assignment: CDR1 GTSNPN and CDR2 SVGIG (reference sequence). The CDR3 nucleotides are TGTGCCTGGAGTGGGGGCTCGAATGAAAAACTGTTTTTT. Residues: CAWSGGSNEKLFF.

V usage is TRBV5-1 and J usage is TRBJ1-1; 10 bases map to TRBD1. Germline values: CDR1 SGHRS, CDR2 YFSETQ. V shed 3 bases and J 1 base; nucleotides not matched to a gene: 0. This CDR3 is built from 14 residues. The CDR3, as DNA: TGCGCCAGCAGCTGGACAGGGGGGAACACTGAAGCTTTCTTT. It is translated as CASSWTGGNTEAFF.

This rearrangement joins TRBV6-5 to TRBJ1-2; tentative D call: TRBD1 (6 bases). The CDR3 consists of 13 residues. Germline values: CDR1 MNHEY, CDR2 SVGAGI. V was pared by 6 bases and J by 0 bases, with 8 bases between. CDR3 sequence: CASRDSTNYGYTF. CDR3 in DNA: TGTGCCAGCAGGGACAGTACTAACTATGGCTACACCTTC.

The CDR3 coding sequence is TGTGCCAGCAGCGTAGCCGGGGTCTCCTACAATGAGCAGTTCTTC. Amino acids: CASSVAGVSYNEQFF. The V and J genes are TRBV9 and TRBJ2-1; tentative D call: TRBD2 (5 bases). From germline, CDR1 is SGDLS and CDR2 YYNGEE. Trimming removed 0 bases at V and 0 bases at J, with 7 bases between. The CDR3 sequence is 15 residues long.

The chain carries TRBV10-3 and TRBJ2-2, with 16 nucleotides matching TRBD2. V gave up 4 bases and J gave up 4 bases; unmatched junction bases: 9. CDR1 ENHRY and CDR2 SYGVKD come from the germline V gene. This CDR3 has 19 amino acids. The CDR3 loop reads CAISVGTSGRAGGTGELFF. As DNA, the CDR3 is TGTGCCATCAGTGTGGGGACTAGCGGGAGGGCCGGGGGCACCGGGGAGCTGTTTTTT.

The chain links TRBV3-1 (or the pseudogene TRBV3-2) to TRBJ2-7; D is undetermined. The ends were cut back, 1 base at V and 5 bases at J, with 12 bases in the middle. Per germline, CDR1 LGHDT and CDR2 YNNKEL (reference sequence). This CDR3 has 14 amino acids. This CDR3 reads CASSQVEQPDEQYF. DNA for the CDR3: TGTGCCAGCAGCCAAGTAGAACAGCCCGACGAGCAGTACTTC.

The chain employs TRBV29-1 and TRBJ2-5; the D gene is possibly TRBD2 (5 bases). Trimming removed 5 bases at V and 4 bases at J, with 26 bases between. Germline values: CDR1 SQVTM, CDR2 ANQGSEA. The CDR3 is 17 residues long. CDR3 region: CSVLMHGSTSAGETQYF. As DNA, the CDR3 is TGCAGCGTTCTAATGCATGGGTCAACTAGTGCGGGAGAGACCCAGTACTTC.